Listed below are T cell receptor beta chains from one sample, sequenced in a study of cytomegalovirus exposure and HLA in healthy donors. The data were produced by immunoSEQ multiplex PCR, yet TCRdb's version contains in-frame clones alone and is incomplete. The data contain approximately 88,000 clones, 76% of them singletons. Sequenced input: PBMCs. All receptors derive from a male donor in good health and CMV-seronegative. Each CDR3 is given with its conserved first and last residue. The D gene is left open where the match is weak. The size field is filled for only some rows; it gives once, few, many or a size class.

d_call j_call v_call clone_size cdr3_nt cdr3_aa
TRBD2 TRBJ2-3 TRBV5-1 NA TGCGCCAGCAGCTTGTGGACTAGCGGGGCAGATACGCAGTATTTT CASSLWTSGADTQYF
TRBD2 TRBJ2-1 TRBV5-1 NA TGCGCCAGCACCGGGACTAGCGGAATTGCGGGTGAGCAGTTCTTC CASTGTSGIAGEQFF
NA TRBJ1-1 TRBV5-5 NA TGTGCCAGCGCAGGGCCCGCGGGGTGGGACACTGAAGCTTTCTTT CASAGPAGWDTEAFF
NA TRBJ1-1 TRBV28 NA TGTGCCAGCAGCGCGGATCGATGGAAAGCTTTCTTT CASSADRWKAFF
TRBD1 TRBJ2-7 TRBV5-4 NA TGTGCCAGCAGCTTCTATCCGGGACAGGGGATGCACGAGCAGTACTTC CASSFYPGQGMHEQYF
NA TRBJ2-3 TRBV7-2 NA TGTGCCAGCAGCTTCCTCACAGATACGCAGTATTTT CASSFLTDTQYF
NA TRBJ1-2 TRBV7-3 NA TGTGCCAGCAGCTTAGACCCTGACAGCCTCTATGGCTACACCTTC CASSLDPDSLYGYTF
TRBD1 TRBJ2-1 TRBV11-2 NA TGTGCCAGCAGCTTACGGGACAGTTATGAGCAGTTCTTC CASSLRDSYEQFF
NA TRBJ2-1 TRBV4-1 NA TGCGCCAGCAGCCAAGAAGACGGCGGGTCCTACAATGAGCAGTTCTTC CASSQEDGGSYNEQFF
NA TRBJ2-7 TRBV6-5 NA TGTGCCAGCAGTCCCCGCAGGGGAGAGCAGTACTTC CASSPRRGEQYF
NA TRBJ1-1 TRBV30 NA TGTGCCTGGAGTCCTGGGGCAGGTAACATGAACACTGAAGCTTTCTTT CAWSPGAGNMNTEAFF
NA TRBJ1-5 TRBV7-2 NA TGTGCCAGCAGCTTAGACCCTTACTATCAGCCCCAGCATTTT CASSLDPYYQPQHF
TRBD1 TRBJ1-2 TRBV19 NA TGTGCCAGTAGTACGTCAACAGGGGGCGGCTATGGCTACACCTTC CASSTSTGGGYGYTF
NA TRBJ1-3 TRBV5-6 NA TGTGCCAGCAGCTTGGGTAGAACTGGAAACACCATATATTTT CASSLGRTGNTIYF
NA TRBJ2-5 TRBV21-1 NA TGTGCCAGCAGCTCTAAGCGGGGGGGCCCGGGGGAGACCCAGTACTTC CASSSKRGGPGETQYF
TRBD1 TRBJ2-7 TRBV30 NA TGTGCCTGGAGTGGGGACAGGGGCTACGAGCAGTACTTC CAWSGDRGYEQYF
NA TRBJ1-1 TRBV9 NA TGTGCCAGCAGCCCATCCGGGGGGGGAGTGAACACTGAAGCTTTCTTT CASSPSGGGVNTEAFF
NA TRBJ2-5 TRBV4-1 few TGCGCCAGCAGCCAAGATGTGGGGCCCCAGTACTTC CASSQDVGPQYF
TRBD1 TRBJ1-2 TRBV19 NA TGTGCCAGTAGTATAATGGGACAGATCTATGGCTACACCTTC CASSIMGQIYGYTF
TRBD2 TRBJ2-7 TRBV7-2 NA TGTGCCAGCAGTCCTAGGGGCGGGAGGAGCTCCTACGAGCAGTACTTC CASSPRGGRSSYEQYF
NA TRBJ1-1 TRBV14 NA TGTGCCAGCAGCGTTCTTGGCTCCTTCACTGAAGCTTTCTTT CASSVLGSFTEAFF
NA TRBJ2-7 TRBV5-4 NA TGTGCCATCCCTCGGATTCCGGGAGTGGAGGGCGAGCAGTACTTC CAIPRIPGVEGEQYF
TRBD1 TRBJ1-2 TRBV7-2 NA TGTGCCAGCAGCTATTCCTGGGACAGGGGCCCTGGCTACACCTTC CASSYSWDRGPGYTF
NA TRBJ2-1 TRBV5-1 NA TGCGCCAGCAGCTTACAAACGGTCGGGGACTCCTACAATGAGCAGTTCTTC CASSLQTVGDSYNEQFF
TRBD2 TRBJ2-2 TRBV7-8 NA TGTGCCAGCAGCCAACCTAGTGGACTAGCGTCCACCGGGGAGCTGTTTTTT CASSQPSGLASTGELFF
TRBD1 TRBJ2-3 TRBV7-2 NA TGTGCCAGCAGCGTTCCCGGGACAGGGGGCGTGGGAGTGTATTTT CASSVPGTGGVGVYF
NA TRBJ1-4 TRBV11-3 few TGTGCCAGCAGCTTCTCGAAGGGGCATGGTAATGAAAAACTGTTTTTT CASSFSKGHGNEKLFF
TRBD2 TRBJ2-1 TRBV19 NA TGTGCCAGTGGTAAGACTAGCGGGAGCTACAATGAGCAGTTCTTC CASGKTSGSYNEQFF
TRBD1 TRBJ2-3 TRBV28 NA TGTGCCAGCAGTTTCGGACAGGGACTGAGGGATACGCAGTATTTT CASSFGQGLRDTQYF
NA TRBJ2-7 TRBV4-1 NA TGCGCCAGCAGCCAAGGCGGCGGGATCTCCTACGAGCAGTACTTC CASSQGGGISYEQYF
TRBD2 TRBJ2-3 TRBV5-4 few TGTGCCAGCACCTGGGGGGGAACAATAGATACGCAGTATTTT CASTWGGTIDTQYF
NA TRBJ1-1 TRBV27 NA TGTGCCAGCAGTTCAGCCATCGGGACACCCTTGGGCACTGAAGCTTTCTTT CASSSAIGTPLGTEAFF
NA TRBJ2-2 TRBV27 NA TGTGCCAGCAGTGTTGACAGCATCGACACCGGGGAGCTGTTTTTT CASSVDSIDTGELFF
NA TRBJ2-3 TRBV11-2 NA TGTGCCAGCAGCCATAGACAGCACACAGATACGCAGTATTTT CASSHRQHTDTQYF
NA TRBJ1-5 TRBV7-8 NA TGTGCCAGCAGCTTAGGCTGGGTCGGGGGTAATCAGCCCCAGCATTTT CASSLGWVGGNQPQHF
NA TRBJ1-5 TRBV4-1 NA TGCGCCAGCAGCCAAGAATTGAGTAGCAATCAGCCCCAGCATTTT CASSQELSSNQPQHF
TRBD1 TRBJ2-7 TRBV7-2 NA TGTGCCAGCAGCTTGGCAGGGGGTCCCTACGAGCAGTACTTC CASSLAGGPYEQYF
NA TRBJ2-4 TRBV4-1 NA TGCGCCAGCAGCCAAGACCTACCAAACATTCAGTACTTC CASSQDLPNIQYF
TRBD2 TRBJ2-7 TRBV28 NA TGTGCCAGCAGGACCGGGACTAGCGGGAGGGCCGTCGACGAGCAGTACTTC CASRTGTSGRAVDEQYF
TRBD2 TRBJ2-1 TRBV19 NA TGTGCCAGTAGCATAGCGGGAGGGAGCTCCTACAATGAGCAGTTCTTC CASSIAGGSSYNEQFF